The entry below gives a single TCR beta chain sequence along with its context. Its matching antigen is unknown. Individual cDNA molecules each received unique molecular identifiers attached to them. TCRdb re-derived calls from the 5' RACE reads in MiXCR, one entry per CDR3 protein. The sample records around 82,000 distinct CDR3 sequences, around 11% being singletons. The sample originates from a study of early T cells in non-severe SARS-CoV-2 infection. Across the study: Sequenced material consisted of bulk RNA (from unsorted whole blood), and chains were unpaired. Whole-study findings and limits: VDJdb matching skewed toward anti-spike CD8 responses, missing private and CD4 specificities.

The CDR3 is made up of 14 amino acids. V was clipped by 2 bases and J by 8 bases; unmatched bases: 8. Germline V lookup: CDR1 SGHVS, CDR2 FQNEAQ. This sequence originates from an adult who was a healthcare worker with PCR-confirmed SARS-CoV-2 infection or an uninfected control (not recorded which). The chain links TRBV7-8 to TRBJ1-1; 7 bases fit TRBD1. Sequencing input: whole blood. This chain's CDR3 is CASSLQGGKMEAFF. The CDR3 bases are TGTGCCAGCAGCTTACAGGGGGGAAAAATGGAAGCTTTCTTT.